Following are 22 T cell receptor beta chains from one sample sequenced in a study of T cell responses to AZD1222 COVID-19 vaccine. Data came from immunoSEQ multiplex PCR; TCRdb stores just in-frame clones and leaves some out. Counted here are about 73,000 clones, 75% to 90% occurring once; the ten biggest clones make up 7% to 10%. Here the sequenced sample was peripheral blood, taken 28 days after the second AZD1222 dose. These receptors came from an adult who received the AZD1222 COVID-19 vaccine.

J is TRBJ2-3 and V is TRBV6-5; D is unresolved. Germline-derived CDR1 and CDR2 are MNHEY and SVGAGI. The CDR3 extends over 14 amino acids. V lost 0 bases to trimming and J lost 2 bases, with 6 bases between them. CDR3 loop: CASSYSAHTDTQYF. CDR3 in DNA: TGTGCCAGCAGTTACTCGGCACACACAGATACGCAGTATTTT.

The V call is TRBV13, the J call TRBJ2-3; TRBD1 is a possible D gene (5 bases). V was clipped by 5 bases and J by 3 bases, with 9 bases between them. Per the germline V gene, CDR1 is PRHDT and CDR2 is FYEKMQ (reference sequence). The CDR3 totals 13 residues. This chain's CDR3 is CASSAPGTDTQYF. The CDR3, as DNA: TGTGCCAGCAGCGCCCCAGGGACAGATACGCAGTATTTT.

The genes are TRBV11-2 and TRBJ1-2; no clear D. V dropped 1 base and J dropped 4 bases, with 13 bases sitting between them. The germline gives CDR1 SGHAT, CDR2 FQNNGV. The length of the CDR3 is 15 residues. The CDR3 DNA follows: TGTGCCAGCAGCTTAGTGGCAGGAGGAAGCTATGGCTACACCTTC. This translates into CASSLVAGGSYGYTF.

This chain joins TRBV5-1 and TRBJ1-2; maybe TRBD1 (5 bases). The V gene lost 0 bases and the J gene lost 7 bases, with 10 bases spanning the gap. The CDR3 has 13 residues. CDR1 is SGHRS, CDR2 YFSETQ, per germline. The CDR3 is CASSLAGLGGYTF. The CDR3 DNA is TGCGCCAGCAGCTTGGCGGGGCTCGGTGGCTACACCTTC.

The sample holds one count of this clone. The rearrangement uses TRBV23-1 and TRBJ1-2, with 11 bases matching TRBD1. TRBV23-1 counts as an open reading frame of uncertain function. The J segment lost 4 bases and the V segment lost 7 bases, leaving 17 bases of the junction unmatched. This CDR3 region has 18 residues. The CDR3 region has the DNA TGCGCCAGCAATCTAAACTCCACCGGGACAGGGGGTACCTATGGCTACACCTTC. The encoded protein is CASNLNSTGTGGTYGYTF.

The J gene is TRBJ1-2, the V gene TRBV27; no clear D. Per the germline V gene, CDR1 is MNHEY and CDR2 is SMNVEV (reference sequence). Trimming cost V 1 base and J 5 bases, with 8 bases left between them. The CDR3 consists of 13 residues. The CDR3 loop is CASSLFAGYGYTF. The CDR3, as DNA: TGTGCCAGCAGTTTATTCGCCGGGTATGGCTACACCTTC.

In DNA form, the CDR3 reads TGTGCCAGCAGTTTTGGGGTAGGGATGGGGTTTTCCTACAATGAGCAGTTCTTC. It specifies CASSFGVGMGFSYNEQFF. V and J are TRBV28 and TRBJ2-1, with D unresolved. V was trimmed by 3 bases and J by 1 base, leaving 19 bases between them. The CDR3 is 18 amino acids. Germline V lookup: CDR1 MDHEN, CDR2 SYDVKM.

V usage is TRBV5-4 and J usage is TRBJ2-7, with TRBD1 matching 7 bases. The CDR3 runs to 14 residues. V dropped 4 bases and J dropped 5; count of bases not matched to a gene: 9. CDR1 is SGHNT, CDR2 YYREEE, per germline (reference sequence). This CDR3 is CASSLRDRAHEQYF. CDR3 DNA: TGTGCCAGCAGCCTCAGAGACAGGGCCCACGAGCAGTACTTC.

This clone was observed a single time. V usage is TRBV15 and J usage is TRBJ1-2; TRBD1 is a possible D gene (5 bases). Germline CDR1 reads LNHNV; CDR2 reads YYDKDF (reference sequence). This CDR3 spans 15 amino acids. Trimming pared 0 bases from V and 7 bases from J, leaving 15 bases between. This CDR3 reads CATSRDRGRAGGYTF. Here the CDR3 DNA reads TGTGCCACCAGCAGAGATCGGGGCAGGGCGGGTGGCTACACCTTC.

In nucleotides, the CDR3 is TGTGCCACCAGACAAACCATCGGGGCGGATAGCAATCAGCCCCAGCATTTT. Residues: CATRQTIGADSNQPQHF. The chain employs TRBV15 and TRBJ1-5, with TRBD1 as a possible D gene (5 bases). V was shortened by 6 bases and J by 0 bases, with 18 bases between the two germline ends. CDR3 size: 17 residues. Germline values: CDR1 LNHNV, CDR2 YYDKDF (reference sequence).

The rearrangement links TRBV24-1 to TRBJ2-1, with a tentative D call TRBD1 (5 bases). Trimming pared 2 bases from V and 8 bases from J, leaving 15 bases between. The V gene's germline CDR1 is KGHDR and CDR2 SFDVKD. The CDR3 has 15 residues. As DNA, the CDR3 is TGTGCCACCAGTGATTGGGGCAAGAGGAAACATGAGCAGTTCTTC. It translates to CATSDWGKRKHEQFF.

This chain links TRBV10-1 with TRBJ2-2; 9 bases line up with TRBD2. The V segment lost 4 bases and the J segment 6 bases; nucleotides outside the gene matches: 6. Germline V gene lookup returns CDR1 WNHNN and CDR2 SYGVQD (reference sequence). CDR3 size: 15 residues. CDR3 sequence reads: CASSGGGRAPGELFF. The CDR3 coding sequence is TGCGCCAGCAGTGGTGGCGGGAGGGCCCCCGGGGAGCTGTTTTTT.

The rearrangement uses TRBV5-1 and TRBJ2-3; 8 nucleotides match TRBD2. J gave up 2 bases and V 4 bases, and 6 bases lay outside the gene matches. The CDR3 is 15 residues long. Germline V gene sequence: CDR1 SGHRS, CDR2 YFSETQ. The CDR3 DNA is TGCGCCAGCAGCCTCGACGGACTAGCCACAGATACGCAGTATTTT. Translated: CASSLDGLATDTQYF.

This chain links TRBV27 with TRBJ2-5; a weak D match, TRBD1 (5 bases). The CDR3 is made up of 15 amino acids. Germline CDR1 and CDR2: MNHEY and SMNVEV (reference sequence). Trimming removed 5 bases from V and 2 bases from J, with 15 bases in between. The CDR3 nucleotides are TGTGCCAGCAGTGGTGGGGCTACTTATCAAGAGACCCAGTACTTC. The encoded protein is CASSGGATYQETQYF.

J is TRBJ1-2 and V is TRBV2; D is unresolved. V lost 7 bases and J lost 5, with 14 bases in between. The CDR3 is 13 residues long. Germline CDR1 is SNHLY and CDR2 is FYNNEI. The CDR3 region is CASKPGLVYGYTF. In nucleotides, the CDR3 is TGTGCCAGCAAACCGGGGTTAGTTTATGGCTACACCTTC.

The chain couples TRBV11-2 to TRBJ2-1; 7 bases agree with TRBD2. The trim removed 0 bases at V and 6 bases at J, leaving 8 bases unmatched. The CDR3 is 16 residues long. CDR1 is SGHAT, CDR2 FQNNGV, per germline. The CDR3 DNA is TGTGCCAGCAGCTTAGAACGCCAGGGAGGGACCAATGAGCAGTTCTTC. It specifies CASSLERQGGTNEQFF.

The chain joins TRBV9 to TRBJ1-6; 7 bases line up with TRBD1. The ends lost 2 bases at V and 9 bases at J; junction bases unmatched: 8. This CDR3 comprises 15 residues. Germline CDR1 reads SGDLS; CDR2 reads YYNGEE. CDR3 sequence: CASSVSTGVSSPLHF. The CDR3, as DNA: TGTGCCAGCAGCGTGTCCACAGGGGTAAGTTCACCCCTCCACTTT.

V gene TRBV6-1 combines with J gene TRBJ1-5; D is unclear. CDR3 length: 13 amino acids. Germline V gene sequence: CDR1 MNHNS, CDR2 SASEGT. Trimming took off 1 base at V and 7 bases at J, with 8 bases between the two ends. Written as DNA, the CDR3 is TGTGCCAGCAGTGAAGGCAGCCGCCAGCCCCAGCATTTT. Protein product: CASSEGSRQPQHF.

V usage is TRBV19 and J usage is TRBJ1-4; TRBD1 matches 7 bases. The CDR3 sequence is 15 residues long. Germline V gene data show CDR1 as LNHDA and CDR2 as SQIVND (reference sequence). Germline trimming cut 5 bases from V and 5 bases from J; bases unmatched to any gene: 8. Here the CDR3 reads CASSAMTGLNEKLFF. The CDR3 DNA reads TGTGCCAGTAGTGCTATGACAGGGCTAAATGAAAAACTGTTTTTT. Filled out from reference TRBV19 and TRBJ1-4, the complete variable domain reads DGGITQSPKYLFRKEGQNVTLSCEQNLNHDAMYWYRQDPGQGLRLIYYSQIVNDFQKGDIAEGYSVSREKKESFPLTVTSAQKNPTAFYLCASSAMTGLNEKLFFGSGTQLSVL.

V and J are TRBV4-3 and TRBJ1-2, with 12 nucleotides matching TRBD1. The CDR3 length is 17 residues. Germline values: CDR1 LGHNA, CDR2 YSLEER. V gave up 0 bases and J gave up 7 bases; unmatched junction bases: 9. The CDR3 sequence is CASSQDIGTGGVGGYTF. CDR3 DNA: TGCGCCAGCAGCCAAGATATTGGGACAGGGGGCGTCGGTGGCTACACCTTC.

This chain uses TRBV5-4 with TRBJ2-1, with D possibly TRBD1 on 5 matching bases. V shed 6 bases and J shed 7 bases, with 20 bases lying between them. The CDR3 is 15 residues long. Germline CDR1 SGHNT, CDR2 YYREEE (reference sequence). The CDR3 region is CASTNPAPGSNEQFF. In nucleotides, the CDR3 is TGTGCCAGCACTAACCCAGCCCCAGGGTCAAATGAGCAGTTCTTC.

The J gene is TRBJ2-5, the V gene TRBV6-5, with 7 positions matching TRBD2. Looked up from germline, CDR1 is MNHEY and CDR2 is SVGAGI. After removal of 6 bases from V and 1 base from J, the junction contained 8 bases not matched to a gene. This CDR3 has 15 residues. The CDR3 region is CASRGGTSLQETQYF. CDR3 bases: TGTGCCAGCAGGGGGGGGACGAGCCTCCAAGAGACCCAGTACTTC.